The clone carrying this T cell receptor beta chain was seen only a few times. What it recognizes is unknown. The record originates from a study of T cell responses to AZD1222 COVID-19 vaccine. The study's findings and limits: No repertoire was sampled before or during the peak T cell response, only after it. Donors in the cohort were predominantly white British and more often female, and clonal diversity was possibly underestimated.

The CDR3 length is 16 residues. The germline gives CDR1 SGDLS, CDR2 YYNGEE. With V trimmed by 0 bases and J by 0 bases, 2 bases remained unmatched. Clones were sequenced by immunoSEQ multiplex PCR, and TCRdb holds only the in-frame ones, with some missing. The sample lists about 120,000 clones, about 92% seen once, with 5% in the top ten. This receptor was taken from an adult who received the AZD1222 COVID-19 vaccine. Sample: peripheral blood, taken 28 days after the second AZD1222 dose. The chain has TRBV9 and TRBJ2-3; TRBD1 aligns across 9 bases. The CDR3 bases are TGTGCCAGCAGCGTAGGGACAGGGGATAGCACAGATACGCAGTATTTT. The encoded protein is CASSVGTGDSTDTQYF. Filled out from reference TRBV9 and TRBJ2-3, the complete variable domain reads DSGVTQTPKHLITATGQRVTLRCSPRSGDLSVYWYQQSLDQGLQFLIQYYNGEERAKGNILERFSAQQFPDLHSELNLSSLELGDSALYFCASSVGTGDSTDTQYFGPGTRLTVL.